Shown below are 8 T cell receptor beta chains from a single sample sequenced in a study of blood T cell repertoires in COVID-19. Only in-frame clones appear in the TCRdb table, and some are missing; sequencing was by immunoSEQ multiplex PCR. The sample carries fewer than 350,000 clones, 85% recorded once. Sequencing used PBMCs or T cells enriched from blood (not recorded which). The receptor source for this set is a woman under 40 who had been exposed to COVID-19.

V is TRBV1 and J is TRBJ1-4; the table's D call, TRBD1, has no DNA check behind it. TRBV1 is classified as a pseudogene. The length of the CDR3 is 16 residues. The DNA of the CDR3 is TGCACCAGCAGCCAAGGTTATTACAAATTAAATGAAAAACTGTTTTTT. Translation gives CTSSQGYYKLNEKLFF.

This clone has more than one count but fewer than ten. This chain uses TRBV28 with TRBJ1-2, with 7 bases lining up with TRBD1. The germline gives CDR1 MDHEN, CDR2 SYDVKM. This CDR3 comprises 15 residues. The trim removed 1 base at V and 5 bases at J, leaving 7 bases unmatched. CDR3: CASSLSAGGRYGYTF. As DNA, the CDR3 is TGTGCCAGCAGTTTATCGGCAGGGGGTAGATATGGCTACACCTTC.

CDR3 bases: TGTGCCAGCAGCTTTGACAATTATGGCTACACCTTC. Protein sequence: CASSFDNYGYTF. The chain has TRBV28 and TRBJ1-2; no clear D gene. Germline V gene lookup returns CDR1 MDHEN and CDR2 SYDVKM. V dropped 6 bases and J dropped 5 bases, with 10 bases sitting between them. The CDR3 is 12 residues long.

The CDR3 DNA reads as TGTGCCAGCAGCCCCTCCGGACGGACTGCAACTAATGAAAAACTGTTTTTT. This sequence encodes CASSPSGRTATNEKLFF. This chain uses TRBV3-1 (or the pseudogene TRBV3-2) with TRBJ1-4; no reliable D call. CDR1 and CDR2 from the germline V gene are LGHDT and YNNKEL (reference sequence). This CDR3 has 17 residues. V shed 4 bases and J shed 0 bases, with 15 bases lying between them.

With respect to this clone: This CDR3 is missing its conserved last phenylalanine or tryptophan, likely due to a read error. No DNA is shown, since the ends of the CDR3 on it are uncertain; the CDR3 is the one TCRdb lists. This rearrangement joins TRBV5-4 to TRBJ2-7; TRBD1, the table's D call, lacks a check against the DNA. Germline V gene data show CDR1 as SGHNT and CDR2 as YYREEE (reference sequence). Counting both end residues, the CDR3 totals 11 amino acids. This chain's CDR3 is CASIRGQGRYT.

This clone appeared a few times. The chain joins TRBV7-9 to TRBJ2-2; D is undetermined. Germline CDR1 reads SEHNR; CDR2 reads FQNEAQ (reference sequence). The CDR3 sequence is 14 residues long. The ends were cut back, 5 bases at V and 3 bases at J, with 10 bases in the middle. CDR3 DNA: TGTGCCAGCAGCCACCTACTCGACACCGGGGAGCTGTTTTTT. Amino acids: CASSHLLDTGELFF.

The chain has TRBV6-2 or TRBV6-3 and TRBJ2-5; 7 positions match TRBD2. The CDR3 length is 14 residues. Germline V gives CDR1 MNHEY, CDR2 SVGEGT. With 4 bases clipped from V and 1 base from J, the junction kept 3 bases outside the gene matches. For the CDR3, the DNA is TGTGCCAGCAGTTTGGGGGGGGTCCAAGAGACCCAGTACTTC. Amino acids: CASSLGGVQETQYF.

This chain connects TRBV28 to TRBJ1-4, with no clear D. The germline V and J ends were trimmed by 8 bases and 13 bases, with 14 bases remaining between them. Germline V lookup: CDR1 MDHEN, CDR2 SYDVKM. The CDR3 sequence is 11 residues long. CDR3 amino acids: CASRFGVRLFF. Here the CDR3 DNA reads TGTGCCAGCCGGTTCGGGGTGCGACTGTTTTTT.